This TCR beta chain was recovered during a study of shared clonotypes between healthy human individuals. Study context: The donor pool was made up of a couple of women and three men aged 18 to 49.

Overall study results and limits: The donor pool, a small one, limited the genetic and exposure-history diversity represented.

The authors ran the assay at deep level. Replicate PCRs for sorted subsets used about 200 ng DNA; this equaled tens of thousands of T cell genomes. TCRdb's table, derived via immunoSEQ multiplex PCR, lists solely in-frame clones and lacks some. The table includes 2.3 million or so clones, 80% to 95% detected once. Per the germline V gene, CDR1 is LGHNA and CDR2 is YNFKEQ. J lost 3 bases, V lost 5 bases, and 10 bases had no gene match. This CDR3 spans 15 amino acids. On this clone itself: Antigen: not known.

This TCR was sampled from a man younger than 35 in good health. Some clones in this sample may be carry-over from other donors' samples. The rearrangement uses TRBV4-2 and TRBJ2-7; 7 bases are a match to TRBD2. Input material: naive CD4+ T cells from PBMCs. Subset denoted: CD45RA+ positively selected. The CDR3 DNA is TGTGCCAGCAGCTTGACCGGGACTACCTACTACGAGCAGTACTTC. Residues: CASSLTGTTYYEQYF.